This passage covers 8 T cell receptor beta chains from one sample sequenced in a study of patients and donors after allogeneic stem cell transplantation (dated by TCRdb to the early 2020s). Library preparation was by RT-PCR. This sample was sequenced with a NextSeq 550. Through fastp at Q25 and MiXCR, TCRdb rebuilt clones from the public reads, retaining in-frame beta chains. A single entry per CDR3 protein holds the most common genes and DNA from its merged rows. Present in this sample are some 960,000 distinct CDR3 sequences, roughly 18% of which were seen just once. The ten largest clones represent 5% to 7.5% of the sample. Source material: blood, either unsorted or a sorted T cell fraction (not recorded which). Receptors were obtained from a human donor who was either an allogeneic HSCT recipient or a stem cell or donor lymphocyte infusion donor (not recorded which). It is not recorded whose cells these are; they may come from a transplant donor.

This clonotype was observed a handful of times. The chain recombines TRBV24-1 with TRBJ1-2, with 7 bases aligning to TRBD1. CDR3 length: 13 amino acids. Germline trimming cut 7 bases from V and 4 bases from J; bases unmatched to any gene: 5. Germline CDR1 reads KGHDR; CDR2 reads SFDVKD. CDR3 nucleotide sequence: TGTGCCACCAGCCGACAGGGATTCTATGGCTACACCTTC. Its protein product is CATSRQGFYGYTF.

This clonotype came up a few times. This chain links TRBV15 with TRBJ1-4; TRBD1 might be the D (5 bases). The V end was cut by 2 bases, the J end by 8 bases, with 18 bases between. The length of the CDR3 is 16 residues. Germline values: CDR1 LNHNV, CDR2 YYDKDF (reference sequence). CDR3 nucleotides: TGTGCCACCAGCAGAACCACCCGGGGCCGGGGCGAAAAACTGTTTTTT. Amino acid sequence: CATSRTTRGRGEKLFF.

V is TRBV29-1 and J is TRBJ2-4, with D perhaps TRBD1 or TRBD2 (6 bases each). This CDR3 has 17 residues. The ends were cut back, 4 bases at V and 4 bases at J, with 23 bases in the middle. From germline, CDR1 is SQVTM and CDR2 ANQGSEA. The CDR3 sequence is CSVGGAGTALGKNIQYF. The CDR3 bases are TGCAGCGTTGGGGGGGCAGGGACTGCCCTTGGGAAAAACATTCAGTACTTC.

The genes are TRBV12-3 or TRBV12-4 and TRBJ2-7; 7 bases are shared with TRBD2. The junction had 9 bases not matched to a gene; V was cut back by 5 bases and J by 2 bases. The CDR3 has 15 amino acids. The CDR3 coding sequence is TGTGCCAGCAGTCACGCCCAGGGACTACCCTACGAGCAGTACTTC. Translation gives CASSHAQGLPYEQYF.

V and J are TRBV20-1 and TRBJ2-7, with TRBD2 matching over 7 bases. This CDR3 has 17 residues. Germline CDR1 and CDR2: DFQATT and SNEGSKA (reference sequence). The junction had 23 bases not matched to a gene; V was cut back by 6 bases and J by 6 bases. The CDR3 bases are TGCAGTGCCGTTACAGCGGGAACCGTTCGGAAGGGTATCGAGCAGTACTTC. Amino acid sequence: CSAVTAGTVRKGIEQYF.

This clonotype appeared a few times. This sequence joins TRBV16 and TRBJ2-7, with D possibly being TRBD1 (6 bases). V dropped 2 bases and J dropped 5 bases, with 13 bases sitting between them. CDR3 size: 14 residues. Per germline, CDR1 KGHSY and CDR2 FQNENV. This CDR3 reads CASSQRYRDHEQYF. For the CDR3, the DNA is TGTGCCAGCAGCCAAAGGTACAGGGACCACGAGCAGTACTTC.

This rearrangement joins TRBV21-1 to TRBJ2-2; no check of the table's D call, TRBD2, against the DNA was made. TRBV21-1 is annotated as a pseudogene. The CDR3 runs to 15 residues. CDR3 nucleotide sequence: TGTGCCAGCAGCTCTCGGACTAGCGGGGCCGGGGAGCTGTTTTTT. This translates into CASSSRTSGAGELFF.

This clonotype was found many times. This chain uses TRBV20-1 with TRBJ1-1, with no clear D. CDR3 length: 11 residues. Trimming removed 6 bases from V and 7 bases from J, with 12 bases in between. Germline V gives CDR1 DFQATT, CDR2 SNEGSKA (reference sequence). The CDR3 loop is CSATQENEAFF. DNA for the CDR3: TGCAGTGCGACTCAGGAAAATGAAGCTTTCTTT.